This is a list of T cell receptor beta chains from one sample in a study of blood T cells in healthy people across ages. TCRdb reprocessed the 5' RACE reads via MiXCR and lists one record per CDR3 protein. This sample has around 1,900,000 distinct CDR3 sequences, with about two fifths found just once. Material for sequencing was blood. These receptors originate from a human donor in good health. CDR3s leave out the opening cysteine and the closing phenylalanine or tryptophan. A D gene is named only where the DNA matches it firmly.

>TRBJ1-2|TRBV2|TRBD1
ASSWDRGLHYGYT
>-|TRBV24-1|-
ATSDANKNEQY
>TRBJ2-2|TRBV6-6|-
ASIDGVGLNTGELF
>TRBJ1-1|TRBV12-3/TRBV12-4|-
ASTMSDLNTGAF
>TRBJ2-1|TRBV20-1|TRBD2
SAMWGGNLSYNEQF
>TRBJ2-3|TRBV29-1|TRBD1
SRTGEEDTQY
>TRBJ2-2|TRBV25-1|-
ASSDAGSNTGELF
>TRBJ1-5|TRBV12-3/TRBV12-4|TRBD1
ASRQGASIQPQH
>TRBJ1-5|TRBV21-1|-
ASTSDREGSYSNQPQH
>TRBJ2-3|TRBV12-3/TRBV12-4|-
ASSPHPRGTDTQY
>TRBJ1-4|TRBV4-1|-
ASSRQDGIAEKLF
>TRBJ2-1|TRBV27|-
ARTVASYNEQF
>TRBJ2-4|TRBV12-5|TRBD2
ASGLDRLAGGPKNIQY
>TRBJ2-7|TRBV15|-
ATSRVASYYEQY
>TRBJ2-7|TRBV4-3|-
ASSHRGYEQY
>TRBJ2-1|TRBV7-2|-
ASTLSAGAYTRDEQF
>TRBJ2-5|TRBV29-1|TRBD2
SAFRTSGGAYKQY
>TRBJ2-3|TRBV5-1|-
ASSFPGEDTQY
>TRBJ2-3|TRBV5-1|TRBD2
ASSRLGTSGGIVGDTQY
>TRBJ2-7|TRBV27|-
ASSLRGGDPREQY
>TRBJ2-1|TRBV28|-
ASSGAAIYNEQF
>TRBJ2-1|TRBV15|-
ATSRDSGSYNEQF
>TRBJ1-6|TRBV7-6|-
ASSSSPGHNSPLH
>TRBJ1-5|TRBV28|TRBD1
ASSSGQGLGQPQH
>TRBJ1-6|TRBV2|TRBD1
ASTPGQAYNSPLH
>TRBJ1-1|TRBV24-1|-
ATSDLRGGEAF
>TRBJ2-1|TRBV25-1|-
ASSAPDRAYNEQF
>TRBJ1-2|TRBV4-1|TRBD1
ASSQYGTGGDGYT
>TRBJ1-4|TRBV28|TRBD1
ASSFYFGTGANEKLF
>-|TRBV29-1|-
SVPHDYEQY
>TRBJ2-1|TRBV4-3|-
ASSQVGGLYNEQF
>-|TRBV20-1|TRBD2
SATPGTSGAFNHEQY
>TRBJ2-1|TRBV27|-
ASSFGATSYNEQF
>TRBJ2-5|TRBV29-1|-
SVEVNQETQY
>TRBJ2-3|TRBV12-3/TRBV12-4|-
ASSLSTDVQY
>TRBJ1-5|TRBV19|-
ASTFGRLNQPQH
>TRBJ1-2|TRBV25-1|-
ASSDRRNLNYGYT
>TRBJ1-1|TRBV24-1|-
ATSDSTGLNTEAF
>TRBJ2-1|TRBV24-1|TRBD1
ATSTGADNEQF
>TRBJ1-2|TRBV28|-
ASSLLIGEERRDT
>TRBJ2-1|TRBV12-3/TRBV12-4|-
ASSSRSLAVGYNEQF
>TRBJ1-1|TRBV11-2|-
ASSRTGRGNAEAF
>TRBJ1-1|TRBV29-1|TRBD1
SVLGTTGVRLNTEAF
>TRBJ1-5|TRBV21-1|-
ASSKAPHWEFNQPQH
>TRBJ2-1|TRBV25-1|TRBD1
ASSKRGPVYNEQF
>TRBJ2-1|TRBV29-1|TRBD2
SVRLGWAGGDNEQF
>TRBJ1-2|TRBV20-1|-
SAATGVDGYT
>TRBJ1-6|TRBV7-9|TRBD1
ASSLQGAKNSPLH
>TRBJ2-5|TRBV12-3/TRBV12-4|-
ASSVDWRGEETQY
>TRBJ1-4|TRBV7-7|-
ASLLRGTNEKLF
>TRBJ2-1|TRBV4-1|TRBD2
ASSQDFSVGLAWTNNEQF
>TRBJ2-7|TRBV6-2/TRBV6-3|-
ASSLSVAYEQY
>TRBJ2-3|TRBV4-1|TRBD2
ASSSRGGAEPLGTDTQY
>TRBJ2-1|TRBV6-2/TRBV6-3|-
ASSYTGAPHNEQF
>TRBJ2-5|TRBV4-3|-
ASSHLPGKQETQY